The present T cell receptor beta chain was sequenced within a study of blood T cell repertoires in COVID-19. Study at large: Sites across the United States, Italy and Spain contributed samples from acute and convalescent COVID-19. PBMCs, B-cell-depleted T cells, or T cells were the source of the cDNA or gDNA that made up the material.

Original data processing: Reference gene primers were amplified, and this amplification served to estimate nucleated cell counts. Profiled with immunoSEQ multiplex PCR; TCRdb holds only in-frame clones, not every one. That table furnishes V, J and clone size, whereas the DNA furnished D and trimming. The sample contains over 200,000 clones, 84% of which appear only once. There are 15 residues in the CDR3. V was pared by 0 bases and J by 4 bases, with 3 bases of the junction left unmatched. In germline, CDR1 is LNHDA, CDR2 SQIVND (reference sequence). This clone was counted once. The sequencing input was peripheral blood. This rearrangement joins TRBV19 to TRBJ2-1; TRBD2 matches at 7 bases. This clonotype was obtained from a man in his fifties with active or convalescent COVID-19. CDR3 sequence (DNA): TGTGCCAGTAGTATAGATGTCGGGGGGTACAATGAGCAGTTCTTC. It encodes CASSIDVGGYNEQFF.